The TCR beta chain described here comes from a study of T cell repertoires in cytomegalovirus infection. On the study more broadly: Indications of both CMV infection and matching HLA type were provided by public TCR beta signatures.

This clonotype has ten or more counts. The antigen remains unidentified. The CDR3 extends over 16 amino acids. The V end lost 3 bases, the J end lost 3 bases, and 18 bases lay between the germline ends. The germline V gene encodes CDR1 MNHNS and CDR2 SASEGT. MiXCR, run by TCRdb on the reads, gives a single entry per CDR3 protein. There are 70,000 to 75,000 distinct CDR3 sequences in the sample; 4% occur only once, and about 20% lies in the top ten. Regarding the study as a whole: The ex vivo response was dominated by HLA-C-restricted CMV-specific TCR beta clonotypes. Carriers of CMV plus the relevant HLA were identified by cumulative public TCR beta family frequency.

This chain connects TRBV6-1 to TRBJ2-7, with D possibly matching TRBD2 (5 bases). Sequencing was carried out using PBMCs. The receptor was isolated from a human donor in good health (CMV status not recorded). Some clones in this sample may be carry-over from other donors' samples. The CDR3 sequence: CASSEDRELVYYEQYF. The CDR3 bases are TGTGCCAGCAGTGAGGACCGAGAACTAGTTTACTACGAGCAGTACTTC.